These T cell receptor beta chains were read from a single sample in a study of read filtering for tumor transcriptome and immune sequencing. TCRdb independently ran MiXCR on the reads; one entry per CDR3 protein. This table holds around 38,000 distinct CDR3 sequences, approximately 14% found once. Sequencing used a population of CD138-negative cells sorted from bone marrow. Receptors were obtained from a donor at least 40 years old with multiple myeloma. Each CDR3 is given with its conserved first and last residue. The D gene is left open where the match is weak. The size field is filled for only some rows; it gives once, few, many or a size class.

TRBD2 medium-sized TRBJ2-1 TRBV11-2 CASSLEAGGEQFF TGTGCCAGCAGCTTAGAAGCGGGAGGTGAGCAGTTCTTC
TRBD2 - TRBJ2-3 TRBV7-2 CASSAASGGTDTQYF TGTGCCAGCAGCGCGGCTAGCGGCGGCACAGATACGCAGTATTTT
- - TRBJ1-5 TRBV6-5 CASSYDSRQPQHF TGTGCCAGCAGTTACGACTCTCGTCAGCCCCAGCATTTT
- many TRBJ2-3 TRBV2 CASSVEGVLSGTDTQYF TGTGCCAGCAGTGTAGAGGGTGTACTCTCCGGCACAGATACGCAGTATTTT
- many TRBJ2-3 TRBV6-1 CASSESQAGSATQYF TGTGCCAGCAGTGAAAGCCAGGCTGGTTCGGCTACGCAGTATTTT
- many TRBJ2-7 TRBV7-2 CASSSDRSYEQYF TGTGCCAGCAGCTCGGACAGATCCTACGAGCAGTACTTC
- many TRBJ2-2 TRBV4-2 CASSQALTASTGELFF TGTGCCAGCAGCCAAGCTCTGACAGCTAGCACCGGGGAGCTGTTTTTT
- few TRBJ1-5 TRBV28 CASRPPGLINQPQHF TGTGCCAGCAGGCCCCCGGGACTGATCAATCAGCCCCAGCATTTT
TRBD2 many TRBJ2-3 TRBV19 CASSPETSGRKSDTQYF TGTGCCAGTAGTCCAGAGACTAGCGGGAGAAAGTCAGATACGCAGTATTTT
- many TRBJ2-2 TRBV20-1 CSASRGSNTGELFF TGCAGTGCTAGTAGGGGATCGAACACCGGGGAGCTGTTTTTT
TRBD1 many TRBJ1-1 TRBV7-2 CASSTRTRGVTEAFF TGTGCCAGCAGCACGCGGACCAGGGGGGTCACTGAAGCTTTCTTT
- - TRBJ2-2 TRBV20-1 CSAREGNTGELFF TGCAGTGCTAGAGAGGGCAACACCGGGGAGCTGTTTTTT
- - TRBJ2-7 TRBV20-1 CSASYRVNEQYF TGCAGTGCTAGTTACAGGGTCAACGAGCAGTACTTC
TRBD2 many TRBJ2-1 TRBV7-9 CASSLAGLAVYNEQFF TGTGCCAGCAGCTTAGCCGGACTAGCGGTTTACAATGAGCAGTTCTTC
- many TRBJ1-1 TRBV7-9 CASSIGQGEAFF TGTGCCAGCAGCATAGGACAAGGTGAAGCTTTCTTT
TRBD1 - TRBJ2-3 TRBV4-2 CASSQKTGTYTDTQYF TGTGCCAGCAGCCAGAAGACAGGGACGTACACAGATACGCAGTATTTT
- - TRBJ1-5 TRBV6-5 CASSPEGRQPLHF TGTGCCAGCAGTCCCGAGGGGAGGCAGCCCCTGCATTTT
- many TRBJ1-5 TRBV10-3 CAISESSRGGNQPQHF TGTGCCATCAGTGAGTCGAGTAGGGGCGGCAATCAGCCCCAGCATTTT
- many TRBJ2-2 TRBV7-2 CASSPLRGTGELFF TGTGCCAGCAGCCCGCTCCGGGGGACCGGGGAGCTGTTTTTT
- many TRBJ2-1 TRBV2 CASSDTTRQFF TGTGCCAGCAGTGATACAACACGGCAGTTCTTC
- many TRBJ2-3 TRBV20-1 CSARDPREASTDTQYF TGCAGTGCTAGAGATCCCCGGGAAGCTAGCACAGATACGCAGTATTTT
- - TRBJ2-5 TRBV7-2 CASRPTGTETQYF TGTGCCAGCAGGCCCACAGGGACCGAGACCCAGTACTTC
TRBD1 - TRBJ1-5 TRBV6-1 CASRGQGVSNQPQHF TGTGCCAGCAGGGGACAGGGCGTCAGCAATCAGCCCCAGCATTTT
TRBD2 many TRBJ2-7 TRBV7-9 CASSPGTSGLYEQYF TGTGCCAGCAGCCCCGGGACTAGCGGCCTCTACGAGCAGTACTTC
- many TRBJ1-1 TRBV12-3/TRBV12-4 CASTMLLREAFF TGTGCCAGCACCATGCTCCTGAGGGAAGCTTTCTTT
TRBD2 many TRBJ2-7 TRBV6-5 CASRSGGHYEQYF TGTGCCAGCAGGTCGGGAGGGCACTACGAGCAGTACTTC
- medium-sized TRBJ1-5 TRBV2 CASSEAYSNQPQHF TGTGCCAGCAGTGAAGCTTATAGCAATCAGCCCCAGCATTTT
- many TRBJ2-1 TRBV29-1 CSVSGSAHRGFSNEQFF TGCAGCGTATCGGGGAGCGCCCACCGGGGTTTTTCAAATGAGCAGTTCTTC
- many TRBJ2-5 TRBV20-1 CSALVGLGAAQYF TGCAGTGCGTTGGTCGGGCTCGGGGCGGCCCAGTACTTC
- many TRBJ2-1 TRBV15 CATSSSAYNEQFF TGTGCCACCAGCAGTTCAGCCTACAATGAGCAGTTCTTC
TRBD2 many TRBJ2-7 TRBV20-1 CSASGPTSRNEQYF TGCAGTGCCTCCGGCCCGACTAGCCGGAACGAGCAGTACTTC
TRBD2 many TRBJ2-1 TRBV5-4 CASSHNLAGGRYNEQFF TGTGCCAGCAGCCATAATCTAGCGGGGGGTAGATACAATGAGCAGTTCTTC
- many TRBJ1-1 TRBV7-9 CASSSRPGHPNTEAFF TGTGCCAGCAGCTCCCGACCGGGACACCCGAACACTGAAGCTTTCTTT
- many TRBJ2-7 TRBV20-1 CSAQTSSRPSYEQYF TGCAGTGCTCAAACTTCTAGCCGTCCTAGCTACGAGCAGTACTTC
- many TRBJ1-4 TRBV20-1 CSAREIKDGATNEKLFF TGCAGTGCTAGAGAGATAAAGGACGGTGCAACTAATGAAAAACTGTTTTTT
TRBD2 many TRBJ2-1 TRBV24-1 CATSDRSGRAYNEQFF TGTGCCACCAGTGACCGCAGCGGGAGGGCCTACAATGAGCAGTTCTTC
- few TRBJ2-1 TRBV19 CASSLILLANNEQFF TGTGCCAGTAGTCTGATTCTCCTAGCGAACAATGAGCAGTTCTTC
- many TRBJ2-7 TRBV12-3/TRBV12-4 CASSSEYEQYF TGTGCCAGCAGTTCAGAATACGAGCAGTACTTC
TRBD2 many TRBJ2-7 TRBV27 CASSSPMTGGPEEQYF TGTGCCAGCAGTAGCCCTATGACGGGAGGCCCAGAGGAGCAGTACTTC
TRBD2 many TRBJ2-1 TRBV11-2 CASSLRLAGGSYNEQFF TGTGCCAGCAGCTTGCGACTAGCGGGAGGCTCCTACAATGAGCAGTTCTTC
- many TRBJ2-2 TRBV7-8 CASSLRWTDYRTGELFF TGTGCCAGCAGCTTACGTTGGACGGACTACAGAACCGGGGAGCTGTTTTTT
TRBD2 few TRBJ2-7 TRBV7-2 CASSLSSGGTQVQYF TGTGCCAGCAGCTTGTCTAGCGGGGGTACCCAAGTGCAGTACTTC